The source of this T cell receptor beta chain is a study of blood T cell repertoires in COVID-19. Study-wide context: Spain, Italy and the United States supplied samples that represented acute and convalescent COVID-19.

V was clipped by 0 bases and J by 0 bases, with 19 bases between them. The CDR3 spans 18 residues. Germline V gene sequence: CDR1 SGHRS, CDR2 YFSETQ. Per the authors' pipeline: Reference gene primer amplification in the assay estimated nucleated cell counts. The assay was immunoSEQ multiplex PCR, and TCRdb's table has in-frame clones only and misses some. V and J calls and clone size are copied from that table; D and trimming were computed from the DNA. The sample has some 150,000 clones; roughly 87% are singletons. This sequence was found in a woman aged 45-65 years with acute or convalescent COVID-19. This chain uses TRBV5-1 with TRBJ2-7; tentative D call: TRBD1 (6 bases). Material for sequencing was peripheral blood. This CDR3 is CASSLGGRRAASSYEQYF. CDR3 sequence (DNA): TGCGCCAGCAGCTTGGGGGGGCGTAGGGCGGCCAGCTCCTACGAGCAGTACTTC. The full variable domain, completed using reference TRBV5-1 and TRBJ2-7, is KAGVTQTPRYLIKTRGQQVTLSCSPISGHRSVSWYQQTPGQGLQFLFEYFSETQRNKGNFPGRFSGRQFSNSRSEMNVSTLELGDSALYLCASSLGGRRAASSYEQYFGPGTRLTVT.